Listed below are T cell receptor beta chains from one sample, sequenced in a study of blood T cell repertoires in COVID-19. Produced via immunoSEQ multiplex PCR; TCRdb's table is partial and in-frame only. The profile shows 350,000 or so clones, approximately 89% of them singletons. Sequenced: peripheral blood. The receptors derive from a woman aged 60 to 75 with COVID-19, enrolled during active disease. The CDR3 runs from the conserved cysteine through the conserved F or W. The order of the fields is V gene, J gene, clone size, D gene, CDR3 protein, CDR3 DNA. D genes are given only for firm matches. Size is stated for part of the rows, as once, few or many counts, or as a class when the clone is expanded.

TRBV19	TRBJ1-5	NA	TRBD1	CASSRTGEGNQPQHF	TGTGCCAGTAGTCGGACAGGGGAAGGCAATCAGCCCCAGCATTTT
TRBV28	TRBJ2-2	NA	NA	CASSLRGGRTGELFF	TGTGCCAGCAGTTTAAGGGGGGGACGCACCGGGGAGCTGTTTTTT
TRBV18	TRBJ2-1	NA	TRBD2	CASSALAGGPQDEQFF	TGTGCCAGCTCAGCGCTAGCGGGGGGACCCCAGGATGAGCAGTTCTTC
TRBV15	TRBJ1-5	once	TRBD1	CATSRETGGNQPQHF	TGTGCCACCAGCAGAGAGACAGGGGGCAATCAGCCCCAGCATTTT
TRBV29-1	TRBJ2-3	NA	NA	CSAYRVRSRDTQYF	TGCAGCGCTTACAGGGTCCGGTCGAGAGATACGCAGTATTTT
TRBV7-9	TRBJ1-1	NA	NA	CASSLYRNTEAFF	TGTGCCAGCAGCTTATACAGGAACACTGAAGCTTTCTTT
TRBV6-5	TRBJ1-5	NA	NA	CASSYRTPQSNQPQHF	TGTGCCAGCAGTTACCGTACACCACAAAGCAATCAGCCCCAGCATTTT
TRBV9	TRBJ2-1	NA	TRBD1	CASSPRTGSYNEQFF	TGTGCCAGCAGCCCAAGGACAGGGTCCTACAATGAGCAGTTCTTC
TRBV7-3	TRBJ1-1	NA	NA	CASSETAVTEAFF	TGTGCCAGCAGCGAGACAGCAGTCACTGAAGCTTTCTTT
TRBV7-2	TRBJ1-4	NA	NA	CASSRTPAVEKLFF	TGTGCCAGCAGCAGGACACCGGCAGTTGAAAAACTGTTTTTT
TRBV4-1	TRBJ2-1	NA	NA	CASSQDQGRSYNEQFF	TGCGCCAGCAGCCAAGATCAGGGGCGATCATACAATGAGCAGTTCTTC
TRBV7-9	TRBJ1-5	NA	NA	CASSLARVLSEWGNQPQHF	TGTGCCAGCAGCTTAGCGAGGGTGCTCTCCGAGTGGGGCAATCAGCCCCAGCATTTT
TRBV2	TRBJ1-5	NA	TRBD1	CATSGTGNQPQHF	TGTGCCACCTCCGGGACAGGCAATCAGCCCCAGCATTTT
TRBV6-6	TRBJ1-1	many	TRBD1	CASSYLGQGASAEAFF	TGTGCCAGCAGTTACCTCGGACAGGGGGCTAGCGCTGAAGCTTTCTTT
TRBV29-1	TRBJ1-3	NA	NA	CSVVPDPLRAQGSGNTIYF	TGCAGCGTTGTTCCGGACCCCCTGCGGGCCCAGGGGAGTGGAAACACCATATATTTT
TRBV19	TRBJ1-1	NA	TRBD1	CASSIDIPLATGGNTEAFF	TGTGCCAGTAGTATAGATATACCCCTTGCGACAGGGGGCAACACTGAAGCTTTCTTT
TRBV9	TRBJ2-7	NA	NA	CASSVAPGIQSYEQYF	TGTGCCAGCAGCGTAGCCCCCGGGATACAGTCCTACGAGCAGTACTTC
TRBV28	TRBJ2-7	NA	TRBD1	CASSLADRADEQYF	TGTGCCAGCAGTCTCGCTGACAGGGCGGACGAGCAGTACTTC
TRBV4-2	TRBJ1-3	NA	TRBD1	CASSRRLGQGDSGNTIYF	TGTGCCAGCAGCCGGCGACTGGGACAGGGCGACTCTGGAAACACCATATATTTT
TRBV5-1	TRBJ1-2	NA	NA	CASSLGAGNYGYTF	TGCGCCAGCAGCTTGGGGGCAGGCAACTATGGCTACACCTTC
TRBV11-2	TRBJ2-2	NA	NA	CASSSAGADTGELFF	TGTGCCAGCAGCTCCGCGGGGGCCGACACCGGGGAGCTGTTTTTT
TRBV2	TRBJ2-1	once	NA	CASSEPNRGFSYNEQFF	TGTGCCAGCAGTGAACCCAATAGGGGATTCTCCTACAATGAGCAGTTCTTC
TRBV19	TRBJ1-5	NA	NA	CASSIGQDNQPQHF	TGTGCCAGTAGTATAGGACAGGACAATCAGCCCCAGCATTTT
TRBV28	TRBJ1-4	NA	TRBD1	CASKEQGAATNEKLFF	TGTGCCAGCAAGGAACAGGGGGCTGCAACTAATGAAAAACTGTTTTTT
TRBV11-2	TRBJ2-3	NA	NA	CASSLGLDTDTQYF	TGTGCCAGCAGCTTAGGACTTGACACAGATACGCAGTATTTT
TRBV6-5	TRBJ1-1	once	TRBD1	CASSYSGQLEAFF	TGTGCCAGCAGTTACTCGGGACAGCTTGAAGCTTTCTTT
TRBV6-2/TRBV6-3	TRBJ2-7	NA	NA	CASSLAGSLSYEQYF	TGTGCCAGCAGTCTCGCCGGGAGCTTATCCTACGAGCAGTACTTC
TRBV10-2	TRBJ1-2	NA	NA	CASGTPGTRAAAGGDGYTF	TGCGCCAGCGGGACCCCAGGGACGAGAGCTGCAGCCGGGGGAGATGGCTACACCTTC
TRBV28	TRBJ1-5	once	NA	CASSSPAEGFWSNQPQHF	TGTGCCAGCAGTTCACCCGCGGAGGGGTTTTGGAGCAATCAGCCCCAGCATTTT
TRBV6-4	TRBJ1-2	NA	NA	CASSEEGVPNYGYTF	TGTGCCAGCAGTGAAGAAGGGGTCCCTAACTATGGCTACACCTTC
TRBV6-4	TRBJ2-7	NA	NA	CASSDPRQESSYEQYF	TGTGCCAGCAGTGACCCCCGACAGGAGAGCTCCTACGAGCAGTACTTC
TRBV9	TRBJ2-1	NA	TRBD2	CASSVSGGSHNEQFF	TGTGCCAGCAGCGTTAGCGGGGGCTCCCACAATGAGCAGTTCTTC
TRBV19	TRBJ1-6	NA	NA	CASSMGAVLYNSPLHF	TGTGCCAGTAGTATGGGGGCCGTACTTTATAATTCACCCCTCCACTTT
TRBV27	TRBJ1-3	NA	NA	CASSFGVPSGNTIYF	TGTGCCAGCAGTTTCGGTGTCCCTTCTGGAAACACCATATATTTT
TRBV19	TRBJ1-2	few	NA	CASSGSIRDLINYGYTF	TGTGCCAGTAGCGGGAGTATAAGGGACCTGATAAACTATGGCTACACCTTC
TRBV18	TRBJ2-6	NA	NA	CASSPIRPGTGANVLTF	TGTGCCAGCTCACCAATCCGCCCAGGGACTGGGGCCAACGTCCTGACTTTC
TRBV7-3	TRBJ1-1	NA	TRBD1	CASSSTGTGGENTEAFF	TGTGCCAGCAGCTCGACCGGGACAGGGGGCGAGAACACTGAAGCTTTCTTT
TRBV30	TRBJ1-2	NA	NA	CAWSQGGGYTF	TGTGCCTGGAGCCAGGGCGGCGGCTACACCTTC
TRBV2	TRBJ1-6	NA	NA	CASRVRTGGNSPLHF	TGTGCCAGCAGGGTCAGGACGGGGGGCAATTCACCCCTCCACTTT